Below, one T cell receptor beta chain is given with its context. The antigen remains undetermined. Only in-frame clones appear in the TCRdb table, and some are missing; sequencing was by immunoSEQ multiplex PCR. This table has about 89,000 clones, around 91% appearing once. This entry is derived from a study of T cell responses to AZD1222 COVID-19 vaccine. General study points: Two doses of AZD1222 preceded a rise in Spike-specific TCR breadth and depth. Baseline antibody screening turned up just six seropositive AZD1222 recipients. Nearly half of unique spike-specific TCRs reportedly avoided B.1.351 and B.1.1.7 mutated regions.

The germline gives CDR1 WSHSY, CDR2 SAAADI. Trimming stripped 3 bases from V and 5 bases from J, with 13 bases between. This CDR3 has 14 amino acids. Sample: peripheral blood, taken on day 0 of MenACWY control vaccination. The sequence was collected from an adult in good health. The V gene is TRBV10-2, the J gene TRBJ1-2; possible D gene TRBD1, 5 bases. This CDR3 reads CASSDQGVWYGYTF. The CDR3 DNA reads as TGCGCCAGCAGTGACCAGGGAGTTTGGTATGGCTACACCTTC.